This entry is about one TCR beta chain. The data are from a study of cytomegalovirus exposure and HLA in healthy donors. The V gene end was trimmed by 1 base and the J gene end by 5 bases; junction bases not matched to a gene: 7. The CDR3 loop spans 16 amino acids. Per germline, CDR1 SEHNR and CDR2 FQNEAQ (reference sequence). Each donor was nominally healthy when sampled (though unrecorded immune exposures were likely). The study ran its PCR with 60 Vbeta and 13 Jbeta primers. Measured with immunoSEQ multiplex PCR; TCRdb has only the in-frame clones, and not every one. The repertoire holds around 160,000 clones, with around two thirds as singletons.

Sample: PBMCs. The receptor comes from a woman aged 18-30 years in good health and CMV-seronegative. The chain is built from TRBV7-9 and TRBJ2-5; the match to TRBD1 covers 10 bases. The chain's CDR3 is CASSLEGTGVLETQYF. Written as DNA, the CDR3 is TGTGCCAGCAGCTTAGAAGGGACAGGGGTTTTGGAGACCCAGTACTTC.